The source of this T cell receptor beta chain is a study of shared clonotypes between healthy human individuals. The table lists this clone with many counts. As handled by the study authors: Filtering differed, since immunoSEQ gave only junction sequences and no quality scores. The assay was immunoSEQ multiplex PCR, and TCRdb's table has in-frame clones only and misses some. V, J and clone size reflect that table, while D and trimming were determined from the DNA. The sample yields 550,000 to 700,000 clones, roughly 73% seen once. V lost 0 bases to trimming and J lost 0 bases, with 3 bases between them. This CDR3 spans 14 amino acids. The germline V gene has CDR1 MNHEY and CDR2 SMNVEV (reference sequence).

The chain uses TRBV27 and TRBJ1-3; D gene uncertain. This receptor was taken from a young woman in good health. Sequencing input: memory CD4+ T cells sorted from blood. As for subset: CD45RA-negative fraction. The CDR3 DNA is TGTGCCAGCAGTTTATCTGGCTCTGGAAACACCATATATTTT. Translation: CASSLSGSGNTIYF.